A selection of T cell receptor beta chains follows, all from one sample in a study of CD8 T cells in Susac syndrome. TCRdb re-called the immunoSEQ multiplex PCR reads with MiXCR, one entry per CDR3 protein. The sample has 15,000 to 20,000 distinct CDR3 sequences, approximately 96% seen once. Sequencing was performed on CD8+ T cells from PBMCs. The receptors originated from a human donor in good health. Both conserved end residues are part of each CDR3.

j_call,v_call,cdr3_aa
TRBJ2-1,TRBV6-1,CASFFRNNYNEQFF
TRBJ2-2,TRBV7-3,CASSLRPGVTGELFF
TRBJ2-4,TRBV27,CASSLSAKNIQYF
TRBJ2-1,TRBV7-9,CASSKTGGEQFF
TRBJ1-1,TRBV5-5,CASSCSHSQNTEAFF
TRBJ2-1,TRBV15,CATSSIYVYRSSYNEQFF
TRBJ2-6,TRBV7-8,CASSHAGAGANVLTF
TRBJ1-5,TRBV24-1,CATSDMGSNQPQHF
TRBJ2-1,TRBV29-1,CSVDVGDFSNEQFF
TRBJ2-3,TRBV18,CASSPPPERGASSTDTQYF
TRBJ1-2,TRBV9,CASSVDPRERSYGYTF
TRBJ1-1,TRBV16,CAGSQSFKNTEAFF
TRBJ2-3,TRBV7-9,CASSLEAPETSGITDTQYF
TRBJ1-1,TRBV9,CASSEGSWNTEAFF
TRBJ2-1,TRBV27,CASSLGLLREGRFEQFF
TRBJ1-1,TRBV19,CASSTEADSEPFF
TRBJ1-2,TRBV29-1,CSVVQGNVNYGYTF
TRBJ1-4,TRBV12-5,CASGIRTASLGEKLFF
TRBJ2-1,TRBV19,CASSIFRLAGGSSYNEQFF
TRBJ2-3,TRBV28,CASSFVAGTDTQYF
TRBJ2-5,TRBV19,CASSIALAGFQETQYF
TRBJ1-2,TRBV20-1,CSARDVGALANYGYTF
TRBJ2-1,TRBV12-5,CASGLPRIRIHEQFF
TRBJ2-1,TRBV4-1,CASSQERTSVDEQFF
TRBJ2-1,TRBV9,CASSVVGLAAYNEQFF
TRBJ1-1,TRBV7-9,CASSSGGTEAFF
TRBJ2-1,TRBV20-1,CSARDLSGSAYNEQFF
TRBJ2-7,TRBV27,CASSLSPKSSYEQYF
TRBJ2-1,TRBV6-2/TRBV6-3,CASSSGLIYNEQFF
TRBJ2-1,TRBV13,CASLVRGGRLYEQFF
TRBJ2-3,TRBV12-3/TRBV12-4,CASSFLLVADTQYF
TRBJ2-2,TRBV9,CASSASGSIRPDTGELFF
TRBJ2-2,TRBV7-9,CASSLIRVDTGELFF
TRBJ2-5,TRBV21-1,CASSKRGQGEAVETQYF
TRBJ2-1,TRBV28,CASSLGAISGTSYYNEQFF
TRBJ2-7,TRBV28,CASSLRAYEQYF
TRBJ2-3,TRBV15,CATSNTVAGDSSGAVDTQYF
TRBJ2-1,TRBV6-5,CASSYSGTSYNEQFF
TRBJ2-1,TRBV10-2,CASRSDWVADEQFF
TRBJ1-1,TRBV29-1,CSVARDSTEAFF
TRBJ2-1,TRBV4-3,CASSQDTRDIAGVARNEQFF
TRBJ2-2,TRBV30,CALRLAGPGELFF
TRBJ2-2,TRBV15,CATSRDRNGELFF
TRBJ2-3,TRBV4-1,CASSQEWLAGADTQYF
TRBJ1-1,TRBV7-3,CASSSGTTTTEAFF
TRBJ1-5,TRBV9,CASSSGQKNQPQHF
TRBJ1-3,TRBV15,CATSGWDSGNTIYF
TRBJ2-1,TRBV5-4,CASSFEPMARQFF
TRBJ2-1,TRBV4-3,CASSRGTGGINEQFF
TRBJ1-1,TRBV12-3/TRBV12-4,CASSLVAGVNWSEAFF
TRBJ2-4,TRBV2,CASSEIREGFAKNIQYF
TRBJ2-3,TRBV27,CASSSSFGADTQYF
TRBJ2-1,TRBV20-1,CSGYEAGAWTYNEQFF
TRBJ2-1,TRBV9,CASSGTLAGDNEQFF